This record looks at one T cell receptor beta chain sequence and its context. The data derive from a study of cytomegalovirus exposure and HLA in healthy donors. Across the whole study: One earlier analysis, a look at about 179 million T cells, found 117 million unique TCR beta sequences. Genotyping of under 500 donors showed that about 83% belonged to the Caucasian-associated ancestry cluster.

13 Jbeta primers and 60 Vbeta primers were used for the PCR. Produced via immunoSEQ multiplex PCR; TCRdb's table is partial and in-frame only. The sample includes approximately 150,000 clones, roughly 80% of them seen just once. Germline V CDR1 and CDR2: SEHNR, FQNEAQ (reference sequence). V dropped 3 bases and J dropped 5; count of bases not matched to a gene: 3. The CDR3 consists of 13 residues. This receptor was obtained from a woman aged 30 to 39 in good health and CMV-seropositive. Sample: PBMCs. V gene TRBV7-9 combines with J gene TRBJ2-7, with TRBD1 matching over 8 bases. CDR3 coding DNA: TGTGCCAGCAGCTTTGCAGGGGGCGACGAGCAGTACTTC. It codes for CASSFAGGDEQYF.